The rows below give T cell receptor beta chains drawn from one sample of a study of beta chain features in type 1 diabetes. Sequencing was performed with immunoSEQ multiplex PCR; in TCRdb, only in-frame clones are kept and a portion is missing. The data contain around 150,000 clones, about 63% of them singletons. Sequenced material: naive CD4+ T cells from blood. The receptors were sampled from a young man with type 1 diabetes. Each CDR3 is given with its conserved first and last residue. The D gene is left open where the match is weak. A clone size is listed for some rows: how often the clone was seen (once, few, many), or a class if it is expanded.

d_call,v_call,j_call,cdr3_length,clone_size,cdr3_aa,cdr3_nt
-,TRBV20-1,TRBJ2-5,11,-,CSAKILETQYF,TGCAGTGCTAAAATTCTGGAGACCCAGTACTTC
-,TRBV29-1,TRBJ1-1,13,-,CSVSYGMNTEAFF,TGCAGCGTTTCGTACGGCATGAACACTGAAGCTTTCTTT
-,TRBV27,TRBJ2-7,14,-,CASSQPTESYEQYF,TGTGCCAGCAGTCAACCGACAGAGTCCTACGAGCAGTACTTC
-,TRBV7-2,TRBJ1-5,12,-,CASSWGVQPQHF,TGTGCCAGCAGCTGGGGGGTCCAGCCCCAGCATTTT
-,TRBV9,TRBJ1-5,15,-,CASSVAAAWDQPQHF,TGTGCCAGCAGCGTAGCGGCGGCCTGGGATCAGCCCCAGCATTTT
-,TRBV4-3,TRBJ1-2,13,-,CASSQEGTNGYTF,TGCGCCAGCAGCCAAGAGGGGACGAATGGCTACACCTTC
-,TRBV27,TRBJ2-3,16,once,CASHTTGSSITDTQYF,TGTGCCAGCCATACAACAGGGTCTTCAATCACAGATACGCAGTATTTT
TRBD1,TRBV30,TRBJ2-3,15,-,CAWSTGTGGSDTQYF,TGTGCCTGGAGTACCGGGACAGGGGGGTCAGATACGCAGTATTTT
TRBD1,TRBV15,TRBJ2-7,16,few,CATSRGGQGVSYEQYF,TGTGCCACCAGCAGGGGCGGACAGGGTGTCTCATACGAGCAGTACTTC
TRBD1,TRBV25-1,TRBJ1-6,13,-,CASQGQGNSPLHF,TGTGCCAGCCAGGGACAGGGTAATTCACCCCTCCACTTT
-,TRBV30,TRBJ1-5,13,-,CAWSEDRAQPQHF,TGTGCCTGGAGTGAGGACAGAGCACAGCCCCAGCATTTT
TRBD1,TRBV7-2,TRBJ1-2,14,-,CASSTWTGADGYTF,TGTGCCAGCAGCACCTGGACAGGGGCGGATGGCTACACCTTC
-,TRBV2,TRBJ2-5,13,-,CASGRGYQETQYF,TGTGCCAGCGGAAGGGGGTACCAAGAGACCCAGTACTTC
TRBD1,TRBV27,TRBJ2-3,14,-,CASSRTGGPDTQYF,TGTGCCAGCAGTAGGACAGGGGGCCCAGATACGCAGTATTTT
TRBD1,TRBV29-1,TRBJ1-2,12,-,CSAGQASYGYTF,TGCAGCGCCGGACAGGCCAGCTATGGCTACACCTTC
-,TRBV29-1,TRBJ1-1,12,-,CSVTGWVTEAFF,TGCAGCGTCACAGGGTGGGTAACTGAAGCTTTCTTT
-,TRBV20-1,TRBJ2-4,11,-,CSAESKNIQYF,TGCAGTGCCGAGTCCAAAAACATTCAGTACTTC
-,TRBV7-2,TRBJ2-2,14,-,CATSGTVHTGELFF,TGTGCCACGAGCGGGACAGTCCACACCGGGGAGCTGTTTTTT
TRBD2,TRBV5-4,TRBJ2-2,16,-,CASSFGERGGTGELFF,TGTGCCAGCAGCTTCGGGGAGCGGGGAGGGACCGGGGAGCTGTTTTTT
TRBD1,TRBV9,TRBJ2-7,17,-,CASSKFIGTGGSYEQYF,TGTGCCAGCTCTAAATTTATCGGGACAGGGGGGTCCTACGAGCAGTACTTC
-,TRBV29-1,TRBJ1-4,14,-,CSVEVGQGGEKLFF,TGCAGCGTTGAAGTCGGGCAGGGTGGAGAAAAACTGTTTTTT
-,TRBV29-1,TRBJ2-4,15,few,CSVGVPIRGKNIQYF,TGCAGCGTTGGGGTCCCAATTCGGGGCAAAAACATTCAGTACTTC
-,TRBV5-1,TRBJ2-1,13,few,CASSGGPPNEQFF,TGCGCCAGCAGCGGGGGCCCGCCCAATGAGCAGTTCTTC